What follows are 24 T cell receptor beta chains derived from one specimen sequenced in a study of human T cells and chemical hapten exposure. Each CDR3 protein is one row after TCRdb ran MiXCR on the RACE reads. The table records 50,000 to 70,000 distinct CDR3 sequences, roughly 6.1% of them present only once. Documented time point: healthy volunteer bleed at 6 weeks. Unfractionated whole blood served as the source for total RNA extraction. The sample was whole blood. These receptors came from a female donor in good health. Some clones in this sample may be carry-over from other donors' samples.

This clonotype occurred many times. This chain joins TRBV7-2 and TRBJ2-3, with TRBD1 identical over 8 bases. CDR3 length: 19 residues. CDR1 and CDR2 (germline): SGHTA, FQGNSA. V was pared by 2 bases and J by 4 bases, with 17 bases of the junction left unmatched. CDR3 region: CASSLSGWGRGQKSDTQYF. The CDR3 coding sequence is TGTGCCAGCAGCTTAAGTGGGTGGGGCAGGGGGCAAAAATCAGATACGCAGTATTTT.

At least ten counts were recorded for this clonotype. The chain is built from TRBV20-1 and TRBJ2-7, with 11 bases aligning to TRBD1. The CDR3 runs 14 residues. Per the germline V gene, CDR1 is DFQATT and CDR2 is SNEGSKA (reference sequence). Trimming removed 5 bases from V and 4 bases from J; junction bases left unmatched: 7. This chain's CDR3 is CSASGTGGGYEQYF. As DNA, the CDR3 is TGCAGTGCTTCCGGGACAGGGGGAGGGTACGAGCAGTACTTC.

Ten or more counts support this clonotype. The junction and the germline gene differ at one end; a read error may be behind it. The chain couples TRBV27 to TRBJ2-7; D uncertain. The germline CDR1 and CDR2 sequences are MNHEY and SMNVEV (reference sequence). The CDR3 runs to 13 residues. The CDR3 coding sequence is TGTGCCAGCAGTTTAACTTCCGCGGCAGAGCTCCACTTC. It translates to CASSLTSAAELHF.

The table lists this clonotype with a few counts. CDR3 protein: CASSRGALSTYEQYF. The DNA for the CDR3 is TGTGCCAGCAGCCGAGGGGCTTTATCGACCTACGAGCAGTACTTC. V and J are TRBV27 and TRBJ2-7; D could derive from TRBD1 or TRBD2 (5 bases each). The CDR3 consists of 15 residues. The V gene's germline CDR1 is MNHEY and CDR2 SMNVEV (reference sequence). Trimming shortened V by 6 bases and J by 2 bases, and 17 bases separated the two germline ends.

The rearrangement uses TRBV7-9 and TRBJ1-6, with D hard to call. Per the germline V gene, CDR1 is SEHNR and CDR2 is FQNEAQ (reference sequence). Trimming left V 1 base short and J 0 bases short, with 16 bases between. The CDR3 covers 19 residues. The chain's CDR3 is CASSLGQLSGPSYNSPLHF. Written as DNA, the CDR3 is TGTGCCAGCAGCTTAGGTCAGCTCTCCGGACCCTCCTATAATTCACCCCTCCACTTT.

This clonotype was counted only a few times. The chain links TRBV11-2 to TRBJ2-3; unclear D gene. The CDR3 runs to 13 residues. The germline V gene encodes CDR1 SGHAT and CDR2 FQNNGV. Trimming shortened V by 3 bases and J by 4 bases, and 8 bases separated the two germline ends. The CDR3 sequence is CASSFAYADTQYF. The DNA of the CDR3 is TGTGCCAGCAGCTTTGCGTACGCAGATACGCAGTATTTT.

Ten or more counts support this clonotype. The chain employs TRBV11-1 and TRBJ2-6; D remains ambiguous. The CDR3 sequence is 20 residues long. The germline CDR1 and CDR2 sequences are SGHAT and FQDESV (reference sequence). Trimming took off 3 bases at V and 3 bases at J, with 24 bases between the two ends. This chain's CDR3 is CASSFGRSDTALFGANVLTF. CDR3 DNA: TGTGCCAGCAGCTTCGGGCGCAGCGACACGGCCCTCTTTGGGGCCAACGTCCTGACTTTC.

This clonotype was seen repeatedly, ten times or more. The gene calls are TRBV6-5 and TRBJ2-2, with 14 nucleotides matching TRBD2. The CDR3 covers 20 residues. In germline, CDR1 is MNHEY, CDR2 SVGAGI. V was pared by 4 bases and J by 5 bases, with 15 bases of the junction left unmatched. CDR3 in amino acids: CASSFGTSGRTYFETGELFF. The CDR3 bases are TGTGCCAGCAGTTTCGGGACTAGCGGGAGAACGTATTTTGAAACCGGGGAGCTGTTTTTT.

In this sample, this clonotype turned up once. This may be a read error, as it is one base from a much larger clone. V is TRBV5-1 and J is TRBJ2-3, with 8 bases that match TRBD1. The CDR3 length is 13 residues. The germline V gene has CDR1 SGHRS and CDR2 YFSETQ. Germline trimming cut 6 bases from V and 3 bases from J; bases unmatched to any gene: 3. CDR3 sequence (DNA): TGCGCCAGCACCACAGGGGGGACAGATACGCAGTATTTT. Translating gives CASTTGGTDTQYF.

This clonotype was recorded many times. The chain carries TRBV10-3 and TRBJ2-1, with 9 positions matching TRBD1. The CDR3 sequence is 15 residues long. V shed 5 bases and J 4 bases; nucleotides not matched to a gene: 6. Germline V gene data show CDR1 as ENHRY and CDR2 as SYGVKD. The CDR3 loop is CAISPGQGKYNEQFF. The CDR3 bases are TGTGCCATCAGTCCGGGACAGGGAAAATACAATGAGCAGTTCTTC.

J is TRBJ2-3 and V is TRBV30; 8 nucleotides agree with TRBD1. The CDR3 has 16 amino acids. V was pared by 2 bases and J by 4 bases, with 11 bases of the junction left unmatched. The germline V gene encodes CDR1 GTSNPN and CDR2 SVGIG (reference sequence). The CDR3, as DNA: TGTGCCTGGAGTACCAGGGGGCGTCGGTTGTCAGATACGCAGTATTTT. Its protein is CAWSTRGRRLSDTQYF.

There are many counts of this clonotype. The rearrangement links TRBV7-8 to TRBJ2-7, with D hard to call. The V gene lost 5 bases and the J gene lost 1 base, with 9 bases spanning the gap. The CDR3 loop spans 13 amino acids. CDR1 SGHVS and CDR2 FQNEAQ come from the germline V gene. DNA for the CDR3: TGTGCCAGCAGCCCCGACCCTTCCTACGAGCAGTACTTC. It yields the protein CASSPDPSYEQYF.

The rearrangement uses TRBV7-9 and TRBJ2-7, with a possible D match to TRBD2 (7 bases). CDR1 SEHNR and CDR2 FQNEAQ come from the germline V gene (reference sequence). The CDR3 has 15 residues. Trimming took 1 base from V and 4 from J, leaving 14 bases between them. The CDR3 nucleotides are TGTGCCAGCAGCTTAGGAGGGGGACTACCTTACGAGCAGTACTTC. Translated: CASSLGGGLPYEQYF.

The chain combines TRBV14 with TRBJ2-3; 8 bases align to TRBD2. This CDR3 is built from 15 residues. V lost 1 base and J lost 3; bases outside the gene matches: 3. The V gene's germline CDR1 is SGHDN and CDR2 FVKESK. The chain's CDR3 is CASSQGGLATDTQYF. The CDR3, as DNA: TGTGCCAGCAGCCAAGGAGGACTAGCAACAGATACGCAGTATTTT.

This clonotype was seen a handful of times. The V and J genes are TRBV11-2 and TRBJ2-1; unclear D gene. CDR3 length equals 15 residues. Germline V CDR1 and CDR2: SGHAT, FQNNGV. V was cut by 1 base and J by 9 bases, with 16 bases left in between. CDR3 protein: CASSLVLGVSGEQFF. CDR3 bases: TGTGCCAGCAGCTTAGTACTGGGTGTAAGTGGTGAGCAGTTCTTC.

This clonotype was seen only a few times. J is TRBJ2-1 and V is TRBV20-1; D possibly corresponds to TRBD2 (6 bases). Per germline, CDR1 DFQATT and CDR2 SNEGSKA (reference sequence). This CDR3 comprises 14 residues. Trimming took 2 bases from V and 4 from J, leaving 12 bases between them. The CDR3 nucleotides are TGCAGTGCTAGAAGGGCGGGACTTTACAATGAGCAGTTCTTC. It encodes CSARRAGLYNEQFF.

This clonotype was detected ten times or more. The rearrangement uses TRBV28 and TRBJ1-1; D is undetermined. CDR1 is MDHEN, CDR2 SYDVKM, per germline. With 5 bases removed from V and 14 bases from J, the gap between germline ends came to 15 bases. The CDR3 sequence is 11 residues long. CDR3 loop: CASSLGSRGFF. In nucleotides, the CDR3 is TGTGCCAGCAGTCTGGGGTCCCGAGGCTTCTTT. The full variable domain, its missing parts supplied by reference TRBV28 and TRBJ1-1, is DVKVTQSSRYLVKRTGEKVFLECVQDMDHENMFWYRQDPGLGLRLIYFSYDVKMKEKGDIPEGYSVSREKKERFSLILESASTNQTSMYLCASSLGSRGFFGQGTRLTVV.

Many counts were recorded for this clonotype. The chain has TRBV4-1 and TRBJ2-7, with D perhaps TRBD2 (6 bases). From germline, CDR1 is MGHRA and CDR2 YSYEKL. CDR3 length: 15 amino acids. With 0 bases removed from V and 3 bases from J, the gap between germline ends came to 12 bases. Written as DNA, the CDR3 is TGCGCCAGCAGCCAAGATCCAGGCGGGATCTACGAGCAGTACTTC. Translated, it gives CASSQDPGGIYEQYF.

The rearrangement links TRBV28 to TRBJ2-1; no clear D gene. CDR1 MDHEN and CDR2 SYDVKM come from the germline V gene. V was trimmed by 3 bases and J by 4 bases, leaving 10 bases between them. The CDR3 runs to 14 residues. The CDR3 coding sequence is TGTGCCAGCAGTTTTTCTGACGGGTACAATGAGCAGTTCTTC. Translation gives CASSFSDGYNEQFF.

This clonotype was recorded a few times. The DNA of the CDR3 is TGTGCCAGCAGTTTTAACAGGGTGAACACTGAAGCTTTCTTT. Residues: CASSFNRVNTEAFF. The chain recombines TRBV27 with TRBJ1-1; a possible D gene is TRBD1 (6 bases). CDR1 and CDR2 (germline): MNHEY, SMNVEV (reference sequence). Trimming cost V 3 bases and J 0 bases, with 8 bases left between them. The CDR3 is made up of 14 amino acids.

This clonotype was picked up a small number of times. The chain joins TRBV7-8 to TRBJ2-6, with D uncertain. Germline V gene sequence: CDR1 SGHVS, CDR2 FQNEAQ. The V and J ends lost 5 bases and 0 bases respectively, with 5 bases between them. The CDR3 totals 14 residues. The CDR3 here is CASSRNSGANVLTF. The CDR3 coding sequence is TGTGCCAGCAGCAGGAACTCTGGGGCCAACGTCCTGACTTTC.

Many counts were recorded for this clonotype. J is TRBJ2-1 and V is TRBV13; 8 nucleotides agree with TRBD1. This CDR3 is 15 amino acids long. Germline V gene lookup returns CDR1 PRHDT and CDR2 FYEKMQ (reference sequence). The trim removed 0 bases at V and 9 bases at J, leaving 7 bases unmatched. The CDR3 nucleotides are TGTGCCAGCAGCTTAGGCCGCACAGGGGGTGTTGAGCAGTTCTTC. Translating gives CASSLGRTGGVEQFF. The variable domain in full, with the rest retrieved from reference TRBV13 and TRBJ2-1, is AAGVIQSPRHLIKEKRETATLKCYPIPRHDTVYWYQQGPGQDPQFLISFYEKMQSDKGSIPDRFSAQQFSDYHSELNMSSLELGDSALYFCASSLGRTGGVEQFFGPGTRLTVL.

This clonotype was counted only a few times. The rearrangement uses TRBV28 and TRBJ2-7, with D unclear. This CDR3 has 11 amino acids. In germline, CDR1 is MDHEN, CDR2 SYDVKM. V was pared by 3 bases and J by 3 bases, with 3 bases between. Here the CDR3 reads CASSFFYEQYF. The CDR3 DNA is TGTGCCAGCAGTTTCTTCTACGAGCAGTACTTC.

To note about this clonotype: Just one base apart from a much larger clone, this may be a read error. V gene TRBV27 combines with J gene TRBJ2-1, with D possibly being TRBD1 or TRBD2 (5 bases each). Germline CDR1 is MNHEY and CDR2 is SMNVEV (reference sequence). The CDR3 spans 16 residues. The CDR3 coding sequence is TGTGCCAGCAGTCGCATATCCGGGGCAGGGCCAGGTGAGCGGTTCTTC. Protein sequence: CASSRISGAGPGERFF.